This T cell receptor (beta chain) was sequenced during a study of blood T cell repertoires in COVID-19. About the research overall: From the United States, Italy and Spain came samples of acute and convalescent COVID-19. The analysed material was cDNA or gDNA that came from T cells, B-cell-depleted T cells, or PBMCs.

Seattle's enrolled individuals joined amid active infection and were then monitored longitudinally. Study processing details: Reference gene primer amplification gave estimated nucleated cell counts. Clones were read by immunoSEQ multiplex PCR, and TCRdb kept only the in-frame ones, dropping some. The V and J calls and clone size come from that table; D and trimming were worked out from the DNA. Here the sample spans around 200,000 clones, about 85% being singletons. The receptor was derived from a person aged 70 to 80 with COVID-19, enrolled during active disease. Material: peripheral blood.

The CDR3 coding sequence is TGTGCCAGCTCAGCCGGGACTAGTCTTGTTAGAACCGGGGAGCTGTTTTTT. Encoded protein: CASSAGTSLVRTGELFF. V usage is TRBV18 and J usage is TRBJ2-2; TRBD2 agrees at 8 bases. The V gene's germline CDR1 is KGHSH and CDR2 LQKENI. The CDR3 spans 17 residues. The J segment lost 5 bases and the V segment lost 5 bases, leaving 13 bases of the junction unmatched.